Listed here are 4 T cell receptor beta chains from one sample, sequenced in a study of blood T cell repertoires in COVID-19 (dated by TCRdb to the early 2020s). Library prep was done by the immunoSEQ multiplex PCR assay. Imported from immuneACCESS, the table was reduced by TCRdb to in-frame sequences with V and J called. These copies leave out some clones; in studies compared against another copy, an unresolved V gene accounts for under half, and the cause of the remainder is not known. Across this sample there are about 300,000 clones, with about 90% seen only once. The ten biggest clones cover 5.5% to 8% of the sample. The sample taken for sequencing was peripheral blood. These TCRs come from a woman in her forties or fifties with COVID-19, enrolled during active disease.

The V and J genes are TRBV6-5 and TRBJ1-2; a possible D gene is TRBD1 (5 bases). Trimming pared 6 bases from V and 1 base from J, leaving 9 bases between. Per germline, CDR1 MNHEY and CDR2 SVGAGI. This CDR3 has 13 amino acids. CDR3 nucleotides: TGTGCCAGCAGACGGGGGGATAACTATGGCTACACCTTC. It is translated as CASRRGDNYGYTF.

This chain uses TRBV2 with TRBJ2-1; 10 bases are shared with TRBD1. From germline, CDR1 is SNHLY and CDR2 FYNNEI. The J segment lost 13 bases and the V segment lost 6 bases, leaving 9 bases of the junction unmatched. The CDR3 sequence is 13 residues long. In DNA, the CDR3 is TGTGCCAGCAGGGGACAGGGGCTAGGAAGACAGTTCTTC. This translates into CASRGQGLGRQFF.

This clone was observed a few times. The chain combines TRBV18 with TRBJ1-1; TRBD1 agrees at 9 bases. V trimming: 0 bases; J trimming: 5 bases; junction bases outside the gene matches: 7. From germline, CDR1 is KGHSH and CDR2 LQKENI. The CDR3 is 16 amino acids. The CDR3 protein is CASSPPHGTGLTEAFF. The DNA of the CDR3 is TGTGCCAGCTCACCACCGCACGGGACAGGGTTAACTGAAGCTTTCTTT. Together with reference TRBV18 and TRBJ1-1, the CDR3 gives the full variable domain: NAGVMQNPRHLVRRRGQEARLRCSPMKGHSHVYWYRQLPEEGLKFMVYLQKENIIDESGMPKERFSAEFPKEGPSILRIQQVVRGDSAAYFCASSPPHGTGLTEAFFGQGTRLTVV.

The rearrangement links TRBV18 to TRBJ1-2, with D maybe TRBD1 (6 bases). This CDR3 spans 15 amino acids. V lost 1 base to trimming and J lost 8 bases, with 17 bases between them. CDR1 KGHSH and CDR2 LQKENI come from the germline V gene. The CDR3 here is CASSPRESGAEGYTF. CDR3 DNA: TGTGCCAGCTCACCACGAGAATCAGGGGCCGAGGGCTACACCTTC.